Given below is one T cell receptor (beta chain) in context. Its antigen remains unknown. This sample is drawn from a study of regulatory T cells in long-lasting Graves disease. Whole-study findings and limits: With some 2,500 shared public clonotypes, persistent patients exceeded new patients, who shared about a thousand.

Between the trimmed V and J ends, which lost 5 bases and 4 bases, there was a span of 18 bases. CDR1 is MDHEN, CDR2 SYDVKM, per germline. The CDR3 covers 15 residues. The authors built TCR beta libraries using iRepertoire HTBI primers and Arm-PCR of CDR3 regions. A single record per CDR3 protein comes from TCRdb applying MiXCR to the multiplex PCR reads. The sample carries just over 600,000 distinct CDR3 sequences, under 20% recorded once. Documented time point: newly diagnosed GD, antithyroid drugs for less than 3 months. PBMC-extracted RNA yielded the TCR library. The same sample was also studied in work on T cells in Graves' hyperthyroidism and ophthalmopathy. That source reports: The study based diagnoses on clinical symptoms, serum thyroxine and TRAb, thyroid ultrasound and orbital computed tomography.

V is TRBV28 and J is TRBJ2-7; maybe TRBD2 (5 bases). Sample: peripheral blood mononuclear cells (PBMCs), taken at new diagnosis, from a patient treated with antithyroid drugs. The clonotype originates from a woman aged 25 to 39 with Graves disease. DNA of the CDR3: TGTGCCAGCAGTAGAGGGCCAGAAACCTTATACGAGCAGTACTTC. Translated: CASSRGPETLYEQYF.